Included here is one T cell receptor beta chain sequence, with context. The target antigen is unknown. These data come from a study of T cell responses to AZD1222 COVID-19 vaccine. Overall study results and limits: Repertoire sampling was restricted to post-peak T cell response timepoints. Once two AZD1222 doses were given, Spike-specific TCR breadth and depth went up.

The V gene's germline CDR1 is SGDLS and CDR2 YYNGEE. Trimming removed 0 bases at V and 6 bases at J, with 15 bases between. The CDR3 has 15 amino acids. Sequenced by immunoSEQ multiplex PCR; TCRdb stores in-frame clones only, minus some. This sample carries about 140,000 clones, about 87% of them seen once, and the ten largest clones take roughly 6%. The sample in question was peripheral blood, obtained on day 0 of AZD1222 vaccination. The chain is built from TRBV9 and TRBJ1-2, with D perhaps matching TRBD1 (5 bases). This sequence originates from an adult in good health. This CDR3 is CASSVEGHPTNGYTF. As DNA, the CDR3 is TGTGCCAGCAGCGTAGAAGGACACCCAACTAATGGCTACACCTTC. The full variable domain, in which reference TRBV9 and TRBJ1-2 provide the parts outside the CDR3, is DSGVTQTPKHLITATGQRVTLRCSPRSGDLSVYWYQQSLDQGLQFLIQYYNGEERAKGNILERFSAQQFPDLHSELNLSSLELGDSALYFCASSVEGHPTNGYTFGSGTRLTVV.